These 32 T cell receptor beta chains were all obtained from the same sample, sequenced in a study of T-cell reconstitution after alpha-beta-depleted transplantation in children. Unique molecular identifiers were incorporated during preparation of the TCRbeta library. TCRdb re-called the PCR reads with MiXCR, one entry per CDR3 protein. Here the sample spans a few hundred thousand distinct CDR3 sequences, 27% being singletons. The sample in question was PBMCs, obtained before TCRalphabeta/CD19-depleted stem cell transplant. These receptors came from a boy under three years old with Wiskott-Aldrich syndrome, due to receive a stem cell transplant.

This sequence joins TRBV24-1 and TRBJ2-1, with D perhaps given as TRBD1 or TRBD2 (5 bases each). The CDR3 has 17 residues. Germline lookup yields CDR1 KGHDR and CDR2 SFDVKD. V dropped 4 bases and J dropped 0 bases, with 15 bases sitting between them. The CDR3 loop reads CATSDPVEGSSYNEQFF. As DNA, the CDR3 is TGTGCCACCAGTGACCCTGTCGAGGGGAGCTCCTACAATGAGCAGTTCTTC.

This clonotype was seen more than once but under ten times. The chain links TRBV10-3 to TRBJ2-7; 8 nucleotides align to TRBD2. Germline CDR1 and CDR2: ENHRY and SYGVKD. CDR3 length equals 17 residues. V lost 2 bases to trimming and J lost 0 bases; unmatched junction nucleotides: 9. CDR3 sequence: CAISENRLALLSYEQYF. The CDR3 DNA sequence: TGTGCCATCAGTGAGAATCGACTAGCGCTCCTCTCCTACGAGCAGTACTTC.

V and J are TRBV20-1 and TRBJ2-1; D assignment may be TRBD1 or TRBD2 (5 bases each). CDR1 is DFQATT and CDR2 is SNEGSKA in the germline V gene (reference sequence). The length of the CDR3 is 13 residues. V was shortened by 3 bases and J by 4 bases, with 10 bases between the two germline ends. DNA for the CDR3: TGCAGTGCTAGTCGGGACCTTTACAATGAGCAGTTCTTC. It yields the protein CSASRDLYNEQFF.

This clonotype has just a few counts. J is TRBJ2-1 and V is TRBV4-1; the D call may be TRBD1 or TRBD2 (5 bases each). The CDR3 is 15 amino acids. Looked up from germline, CDR1 is MGHRA and CDR2 is YSYEKL. Trimming left V 0 bases short and J 6 bases short, with 12 bases between. The DNA for the CDR3 is TGCGCCAGCAGCCAAGAAGGCAGGGACGGCAATGAGCAGTTCTTC. Amino acids: CASSQEGRDGNEQFF.

The CDR3 DNA reads as TGTGCCAGCAGCGGAGGATTAGGCCCATCGGCCTATGGCTACACCTTC. It translates to CASSGGLGPSAYGYTF. The chain recombines TRBV7-9 with TRBJ1-2; D is unresolved. CDR3 length: 16 residues. Germline values: CDR1 SEHNR, CDR2 FQNEAQ (reference sequence). V dropped 5 bases and J dropped 4 bases, with 20 bases sitting between them. The full variable domain, in which reference TRBV7-9 and TRBJ1-2 provide the parts outside the CDR3, is DTGVSQNPRHKITKRGQNVTFRCDPISEHNRLYWYRQTLGQGPEFLTYFQNEAQLEKSRLLSDRFSAERPKGSFSTLEIQRTEQGDSAMYLCASSGGLGPSAYGYTFGSGTRLTVV.

J is TRBJ2-1 and V is TRBV5-1, with 8 bases fitting TRBD2. Germline lookup yields CDR1 SGHRS and CDR2 YFSETQ. V lost 4 bases, J lost 7 bases, and 7 bases stayed unmatched. CDR3 length: 14 amino acids. CDR3 in amino acids: CASSPQREPNEQFF. The CDR3 DNA reads as TGCGCCAGCAGCCCCCAGCGGGAGCCAAATGAGCAGTTCTTC. The entire variable domain, with the rest obtained from reference TRBV5-1 and TRBJ2-1, is as follows: KAGVTQTPRYLIKTRGQQVTLSCSPISGHRSVSWYQQTPGQGLQFLFEYFSETQRNKGNFPGRFSGRQFSNSRSEMNVSTLELGDSALYLCASSPQREPNEQFFGPGTRLTVL.

The V call is TRBV28, the J call TRBJ2-7; the match to TRBD2 covers 13 bases. J gave up 2 bases and V 5 bases, and 3 bases lay outside the gene matches. This CDR3 has 15 residues. Looked up from germline, CDR1 is MDHEN and CDR2 is SYDVKM. The CDR3 is CASSGTSGRAYEQYF. The CDR3 DNA sequence: TGTGCCAGCAGTGGAACTAGCGGGAGGGCCTACGAGCAGTACTTC.

V and J are TRBV7-2 and TRBJ1-1; D is possibly TRBD1 (6 bases). Trimming cost V 1 base and J 4 bases, with 10 bases left between them. The CDR3 extends over 14 amino acids. From germline, CDR1 is SGHTA and CDR2 FQGNSA. CDR3 in DNA: TGTGCCAGCAGCTTAGAAGGGGGGATCACTGAAGCTTTCTTT. It yields the protein CASSLEGGITEAFF.

The rearrangement links TRBV2 to TRBJ2-1; TRBD2 aligns across 9 bases. Germline values: CDR1 SNHLY, CDR2 FYNNEI. With 5 bases clipped from V and 5 bases from J, the junction kept 7 bases outside the gene matches. The CDR3 extends over 15 amino acids. The CDR3 coding sequence is TGTGCCAGCAGTAATTTAGCGGGAGTCCACAATGAGCAGTTCTTC. Encoded protein: CASSNLAGVHNEQFF.

This clonotype was counted a few times. The gene calls are TRBV3-1 and TRBJ2-1; TRBD2 matches at 7 bases. The junction had 8 bases not matched to a gene; V was cut back by 4 bases and J by 8 bases. The length of the CDR3 is 14 residues. Germline V gene data show CDR1 as LGHDT and CDR2 as YNNKEL (reference sequence). Here the CDR3 DNA reads TGTGCCAGCAGCCCCTCCAGCGGGAACTATGAGCAGTTCTTC. Residues: CASSPSSGNYEQFF.

The rearrangement joins TRBV6-1 to TRBJ2-5, with D tentatively TRBD1 or TRBD2 (5 bases each). CDR3 size: 17 residues. Germline V gene sequence: CDR1 MNHNS, CDR2 SASEGT. V lost 6 bases and J lost 2, with 22 bases in between. The CDR3 here is CASSESHGARGQETQYF. The CDR3 DNA reads as TGTGCCAGCAGCGAGAGCCACGGGGCGCGTGGGCAAGAGACCCAGTACTTC.

The rearrangement joins TRBV5-1 to TRBJ2-5, with 8 bases that match TRBD2. J gave up 5 bases and V 0 bases, and 6 bases lay outside the gene matches. Germline V gives CDR1 SGHRS, CDR2 YFSETQ. The CDR3 has 15 residues. Here the CDR3 reads CASSLGLASGETQYF. The CDR3, as DNA: TGCGCCAGCAGCTTGGGACTAGCGTCGGGTGAGACCCAGTACTTC.

This rearrangement joins TRBV5-1 to TRBJ2-3; a weak D match, TRBD2 (5 bases). The germline V and J ends were trimmed by 4 bases and 5 bases, with 14 bases remaining between them. Looked up from germline, CDR1 is SGHRS and CDR2 is YFSETQ. The CDR3 is 14 residues long. CDR3 sequence (DNA): TGCGCCAGCAGCCCGGGAAAGGGAGTAGATACGCAGTATTTT. Translated: CASSPGKGVDTQYF.

The chain carries TRBV27 and TRBJ2-5, with 7 bases lining up with TRBD2. Germline-derived CDR1 and CDR2 are MNHEY and SMNVEV (reference sequence). With 0 bases clipped from V and 4 bases from J, the junction kept 5 bases outside the gene matches. The CDR3 contains 15 residues. In DNA, the CDR3 is TGTGCCAGCAGTTTATCCGGTGCGGGAGTAGAGACCCAGTACTTC. The encoded protein is CASSLSGAGVETQYF.

This clonotype has just a few counts. The chain employs TRBV5-1 and TRBJ2-7; the match to TRBD2 covers 14 bases. The germline V gene encodes CDR1 SGHRS and CDR2 YFSETQ. With 4 bases clipped from V and 3 bases from J, the junction kept 9 bases outside the gene matches. CDR3 length equals 17 residues. CDR3 residues: CASSPGTSGGSIYEQYF. The CDR3 DNA is TGCGCCAGCAGCCCGGGGACTAGCGGGGGATCGATCTACGAGCAGTACTTC.

The chain joins TRBV4-1 to TRBJ1-1; TRBD1 matches at 9 bases. V dropped 0 bases and J dropped 0; count of bases not matched to a gene: 5. The CDR3 length is 17 residues. Germline CDR1 and CDR2: MGHRA and YSYEKL. CDR3 amino acids: CASSQEGQGPMNTEAFF. CDR3 nucleotides: TGCGCCAGCAGCCAAGAGGGACAGGGACCTATGAACACTGAAGCTTTCTTT.

The J gene is TRBJ2-7, the V gene TRBV5-1; D gene ambiguous. The CDR3 has 14 amino acids. Between the trimmed V and J ends, which lost 4 bases and 7 bases, there was a span of 18 bases. Germline V gene sequence: CDR1 SGHRS, CDR2 YFSETQ. CDR3 protein: CASSALVQFREQYF. CDR3 DNA sequence: TGCGCCAGCAGCGCCCTGGTACAGTTTCGGGAGCAGTACTTC.

This rearrangement joins TRBV4-2 to TRBJ2-5; D may be TRBD1 or TRBD2 (6 bases each). The CDR3 runs 17 residues. Germline V lookup: CDR1 LGHNA, CDR2 YNFKEQ. The V end was cut by 4 bases, the J end by 4 bases, with 22 bases between. The CDR3 coding sequence is TGTGCCAGCAGCCCACAAGGGGGGACCTTTCCTCCAGAGACCCAGTACTTC. It is translated as CASSPQGGTFPPETQYF.

The CDR3 sequence: CASSLRGQGETEAFF. CDR3 nucleotide sequence: TGCGCCAGCAGCCTGAGGGGACAGGGGGAGACTGAAGCTTTCTTT. The rearrangement joins TRBV5-1 to TRBJ1-1, with 11 nucleotides matching TRBD1. The CDR3 is made up of 15 amino acids. Germline V lookup: CDR1 SGHRS, CDR2 YFSETQ. Trimming took 4 bases from V and 5 from J; bases not matched to a gene: 7.

CDR3 bases: TGTGCCAGCAGTTTTGGGGACAGGGTGGGCAATCAGCCCCAGCATTTT. Residues: CASSFGDRVGNQPQHF. The chain couples TRBV12-3 or TRBV12-4 to TRBJ1-5; 9 bases agree with TRBD1. Unmatched junction bases numbered 5, after V lost 3 bases and J lost 2 bases. The CDR3 sequence is 16 residues long.

This clonotype has at least ten counts. One junction end disagrees with the germline gene, perhaps due to a read error. The rearrangement links TRBV5-1 to TRBJ2-1; no clear D gene. CDR3 size: 11 residues. Germline loops: CDR1 SGHRS, CDR2 YFSETQ. The DNA of the CDR3 is TGTGCCAGCAGCGTAAACAATGAGCAGTTCTTC. Translating it yields CASSVNNEQFF.

A few counts support this clonotype. The chain links TRBV7-6 to TRBJ2-1, with D perhaps matching TRBD1 or TRBD2 (6 bases each). The V end lost 1 base, the J end lost 3 bases, and 10 bases lay between the germline ends. The CDR3 totals 15 residues. Germline CDR1 and CDR2: SGHVS and FNYEAQ. The CDR3: CASSLEGGLYNEQFF. The DNA of the CDR3 is TGTGCCAGCAGCTTAGAAGGGGGGCTCTACAATGAGCAGTTCTTC. The variable domain in full, completed from reference TRBV7-6 and TRBJ2-1, reads GAGVSQSPRYKVTKRGQDVALRCDPISGHVSLYWYRQALGQGPEFLTYFNYEAQQDKSGLPNDRFSAERPEGSISTLTIQRTEQRDSAMYRCASSLEGGLYNEQFFGPGTRLTVL.

This chain uses TRBV10-3 with TRBJ1-5, with 8 bases matching TRBD1. J gave up 6 bases and V 3 bases, and 13 bases lay outside the gene matches. Germline CDR1 is ENHRY and CDR2 is SYGVKD. This CDR3 contains 17 residues. CDR3 sequence: CAISDGQGANSFQPQHF. The CDR3 coding sequence is TGTGCCATCAGTGACGGGCAGGGGGCGAATTCCTTTCAGCCCCAGCATTTT.

A single count supports this clonotype. The chain is built from TRBV4-1 and TRBJ2-1; 7 nucleotides line up with TRBD2. CDR3 size: 15 residues. Germline CDR1 reads MGHRA; CDR2 reads YSYEKL. The V gene end was trimmed by 2 bases and the J gene end by 3 bases; junction bases not matched to a gene: 4. CDR3 in DNA: TGCGCCAGCAGCCAAAAAAGCGGGAACTACAATGAGCAGTTCTTC. It encodes CASSQKSGNYNEQFF.

This clonotype was seen only a few times. This chain uses TRBV7-2 with TRBJ1-2; TRBD1 agrees at 7 bases. The CDR3 has 14 residues. Looked up from germline, CDR1 is SGHTA and CDR2 is FQGNSA. Losses at the gene ends were 0 bases for V and 4 bases for J; bases not matched to a gene: 2. CDR3 in amino acids: CASSLAGQSYGYTF. The CDR3 nucleotides are TGTGCCAGCAGCTTAGCGGGACAGAGCTATGGCTACACCTTC.

This clonotype was seen only a few times. This chain uses TRBV20-1 with TRBJ2-2; D not certain. V lost 2 bases and J 9 bases, leaving 10 bases between the germline ends. The CDR3 sequence is 12 residues long. The germline CDR1 and CDR2 sequences are DFQATT and SNEGSKA (reference sequence). As DNA, the CDR3 is TGCAGTGCTAGAAGGACCGAGCGGGAGCTGTTTTTT. Translated, it gives CSARRTERELFF.

The rearrangement links TRBV28 to TRBJ2-3, with TRBD2 identical over 7 bases. This CDR3 region has 14 residues. With V trimmed by 7 bases and J by 0 bases, 4 bases remained unmatched. The germline CDR1 and CDR2 sequences are MDHEN and SYDVKM. The CDR3 spells CASTLSGSTDTQYF. The CDR3 DNA reads as TGTGCCAGCACCCTTAGCGGGAGCACAGATACGCAGTATTTT.

The V call is TRBV20-1, the J call TRBJ2-2, with D possibly being TRBD2 (5 bases). The CDR3 is made up of 14 amino acids. Germline V gene lookup returns CDR1 DFQATT and CDR2 SNEGSKA (reference sequence). The V end was cut by 3 bases, the J end by 7 bases, with 15 bases between. CDR3 DNA: TGCAGTGCTAGGAGGCGGAGGACCTACGGGGAGCTGTTTTTT. Encoded protein: CSARRRRTYGELFF.

This clonotype was counted many times. The V call is TRBV5-1, the J call TRBJ2-1; TRBD2 aligns across 7 bases. The CDR3 consists of 15 residues. With V trimmed by 2 bases and J by 0 bases, 2 bases remained unmatched. Germline V lookup: CDR1 SGHRS, CDR2 YFSETQ. CDR3 sequence (DNA): TGCGCCAGCAGCTTAGCGGGAAGCTCCTACAATGAGCAGTTCTTC. Translation gives CASSLAGSSYNEQFF.

The chain has TRBV2 and TRBJ2-2, with D unclear. The CDR3 spans 13 residues. The germline V and J ends were trimmed by 2 bases and 6 bases, with 7 bases remaining between them. Per the germline V gene, CDR1 is SNHLY and CDR2 is FYNNEI. CDR3 amino acids: CASSEIWAGELFF. In nucleotides, the CDR3 is TGTGCCAGCAGTGAAATCTGGGCCGGGGAGCTGTTTTTT.

The chain carries TRBV18 and TRBJ2-5, with D unclear. In germline, CDR1 is KGHSH, CDR2 LQKENI. The CDR3 is 15 residues long. V gave up 6 bases and J gave up 5 bases, with 19 bases separating them. This CDR3 reads CASSSNDIYGETQYF. DNA for the CDR3: TGTGCCAGCTCTTCAAATGACATCTACGGGGAGACCCAGTACTTC.

This clonotype was recorded a few times. V gene TRBV11-3 combines with J gene TRBJ2-1; D not certain. V was pared by 5 bases and J by 2 bases, with 7 bases between. This CDR3 region has 13 residues. Germline-derived CDR1 and CDR2 are SGHNT and YENEEA. CDR3 nucleotides: TGTGCCAGCAGCCCCTACACCTACAATGAGCAGTTCTTC. The encoded protein is CASSPYTYNEQFF.